This T cell receptor (beta chain) originates from a study of Graves' ophthalmopathy and Graves' hyperthyroidism. The CDR3 loop spans 14 amino acids. Losses at the gene ends were 6 bases for V and 3 bases for J; bases not matched to a gene: 3. This clonotype has ten or more counts. RNA transcripts provided the template for amplifying TCR beta CDR3 regions. HTBI primers primed a first-round RT-PCR, and a second-round multiplex PCR followed. MiXCR was run by TCRdb on the multiplex PCR reads, yielding one entry per CDR3 protein. This table has 300,000 to 350,000 distinct CDR3 sequences, 15% to 20% appearing once. Excluded: other autoimmune disease, uncontrolled infection, pregnancy or lactation.

V gene TRBV12-3 or TRBV12-4 combines with J gene TRBJ2-2; TRBD1 agrees at 8 bases. The sample consisted of peripheral blood. The TCR was taken from an adult man with Graves' ophthalmopathy. CDR3 DNA sequence: TGTGCCAGCAGCAAGGGACAGGACACCGGGGAGCTGTTTTTT. It codes for CASSKGQDTGELFF.